These 16 T cell receptor beta chains were sequenced from one sample in a study of cytomegalovirus exposure and HLA in healthy donors. 60 Vbeta and 13 Jbeta primers were used in PCR. Clones were read by immunoSEQ multiplex PCR, and TCRdb kept only the in-frame ones, dropping some. There are under 90,000 clones in the sample; roughly 72% occur only once, and 9.1% lies in the top ten. Sequencing input: PBMCs. The receptors here all came from a man aged 35 to 55 in good health and CMV-seropositive.

The chain is built from TRBV19 and TRBJ2-1; 8 bases fit TRBD1. Germline loops: CDR1 LNHDA, CDR2 SQIVND (reference sequence). The V segment lost 5 bases and the J segment 9 bases; nucleotides outside the gene matches: 9. This CDR3 comprises 14 residues. CDR3 nucleotides: TGTGCCAGTAGTTCGTTTCAGGGGGCAGTTGAGCAGTTCTTC. Protein sequence: CASSSFQGAVEQFF.

The V gene is TRBV5-1, the J gene TRBJ1-2; D ambiguous. The germline V and J ends were trimmed by 2 bases and 6 bases, with 14 bases remaining between them. CDR1 SGHRS and CDR2 YFSETQ come from the germline V gene. This CDR3 contains 14 residues. CDR3 region: CASSFSTAGDGYTF. The CDR3 region has the DNA TGCGCCAGCAGCTTCTCCACTGCCGGGGATGGCTACACCTTC.

The genes are TRBV6-5 and TRBJ1-1; TRBD1 agrees at 10 bases. V lost 7 bases, J lost 3 bases, and 2 bases stayed unmatched. Germline lookup yields CDR1 MNHEY and CDR2 SVGAGI. The length of the CDR3 is 13 residues. CDR3 nucleotide sequence: TGTGCCAGCAATGGACAGGGGGACACTGAAGCTTTCTTT. Protein: CASNGQGDTEAFF.

This chain links TRBV4-2 with TRBJ1-5, with 8 positions matching TRBD1. The CDR3 extends over 15 amino acids. V lost 1 base to trimming and J lost 5 bases; unmatched junction nucleotides: 4. Germline lookup yields CDR1 LGHNA and CDR2 YNFKEQ. The CDR3 coding sequence is TGTGCCAGCAGCCAAGGGCTACAGGGGGATCAGCCCCAGCATTTT. As protein: CASSQGLQGDQPQHF.

The chain combines TRBV6-5 with TRBJ2-6, with D maybe TRBD1 (5 bases). From germline, CDR1 is MNHEY and CDR2 SVGAGI. The V end was cut by 8 bases, the J end by 1 base, with 9 bases between. The CDR3 runs 14 residues. DNA of the CDR3: TGTGCCAGCGGGGCGCAATCTGGGGCCAACGTCCTGACTTTC. Its translation is CASGAQSGANVLTF.

This chain links TRBV7-2 with TRBJ1-2, with 10 bases fitting TRBD1. The trim removed 5 bases at V and 8 bases at J, leaving 11 bases unmatched. CDR3 size: 15 residues. Germline lookup yields CDR1 SGHTA and CDR2 FQGNSA. The CDR3 reads CASSLEDRGMGGYTF. The CDR3 DNA is TGTGCCAGCAGCCTTGAGGACAGGGGGATGGGAGGCTACACCTTC.

The rearrangement joins TRBV5-1 to TRBJ1-1, with TRBD1 as a possible D gene (5 bases). Trimming pared 4 bases from V and 4 bases from J, leaving 11 bases between. The germline gives CDR1 SGHRS, CDR2 YFSETQ. The CDR3 is made up of 13 amino acids. CDR3: CASSVTRGTEAFF. DNA for the CDR3: TGCGCCAGCAGCGTAACAAGGGGCACTGAAGCTTTCTTT.

The chain uses TRBV9 and TRBJ2-1; 14 bases map to TRBD2. The germline gives CDR1 SGDLS, CDR2 YYNGEE. This CDR3 spans 16 amino acids. The trim removed 4 bases at V and 6 bases at J, leaving 6 bases unmatched. The CDR3 nucleotides read TGTGCCAGCAGCATTCAGACTAGCGGGGGGGGCAATGAGCAGTTCTTC. Its translation: CASSIQTSGGGNEQFF.

The chain employs TRBV5-6 and TRBJ2-7, with 7 bases lining up with TRBD1. The V segment lost 0 bases and the J segment 5 bases; nucleotides outside the gene matches: 5. Per the germline V gene, CDR1 is SGHDT and CDR2 is YYEEEE. The CDR3 consists of 14 residues. In DNA, the CDR3 is TGTGCCAGCAGCTTGGATTCAGGGGGAAACGAGCAGTACTTC. This sequence encodes CASSLDSGGNEQYF. The whole variable domain, remainder taken from reference TRBV5-6 and TRBJ2-7, is DAGVTQSPTHLIKTRGQQVTLRCSPKSGHDTVSWYQQALGQGPQFIFQYYEEEERQRGNFPDRFSGHQFPNYSSELNVNALLLGDSALYLCASSLDSGGNEQYFGPGTRLTVT.

The chain recombines TRBV29-1 with TRBJ2-2; 8 bases are shared with TRBD1. There are 16 residues in the CDR3. Looked up from germline, CDR1 is SQVTM and CDR2 is ANQGSEA. After removal of 0 bases from V and 4 bases from J, the junction contained 7 bases not matched to a gene. CDR3 in DNA: TGCAGCGTTGAAGAAAGCCAGGGGGCGATCACCGGGGAGCTGTTTTTT. Translating gives CSVEESQGAITGELFF.

The V call is TRBV5-1, the J call TRBJ2-2; the match to TRBD1 covers 7 bases. CDR1 SGHRS and CDR2 YFSETQ come from the germline V gene. This CDR3 region has 15 residues. J gave up 6 bases and V 7 bases, and 12 bases lay outside the gene matches. The CDR3 loop is CASRLPEGGAGELFF. The CDR3 nucleotides are TGCGCCAGCCGCCTACCGGAAGGGGGCGCCGGGGAGCTGTTTTTT.

This clone was seen a handful of times. V gene TRBV10-3 combines with J gene TRBJ2-7, with 10 positions matching TRBD1. Germline CDR1 ENHRY, CDR2 SYGVKD. This CDR3 contains 18 residues. Trimming cost V 6 bases and J 0 bases; bases outside gene matches: 14. The CDR3 bases are TGTGCCATCAGCCACGGGACAGGGGTGCGGGTGGGCTCCTACGAGCAGTACTTC. Translating it yields CAISHGTGVRVGSYEQYF.

The V gene is TRBV29-1, the J gene TRBJ2-3; 9 bases match TRBD1. The CDR3 is 16 residues long. J lost 3 bases, V lost 3 bases, and 10 bases had no gene match. Germline CDR1 is SQVTM and CDR2 is ANQGSEA. CDR3 region: CSVDSRDRDGTDTQYF. CDR3 nucleotides: TGCAGCGTTGACTCCCGGGACAGGGATGGAACAGATACGCAGTATTTT.

The chain is built from TRBV6-1 and TRBJ2-7, with 7 bases aligning to TRBD2. V was pared by 6 bases and J by 5 bases, with 13 bases of the junction left unmatched. In germline, CDR1 is MNHNS, CDR2 SASEGT. This CDR3 has 15 residues. CDR3 sequence reads: CASSVEGSGRDEQYF. CDR3 coding DNA: TGTGCCAGCAGCGTAGAGGGTAGCGGGCGGGACGAGCAGTACTTC.

The J gene is TRBJ2-7, the V gene TRBV7-3; D not resolved. V lost 0 bases to trimming and J lost 7 bases, with 7 bases between them. There are 12 residues in the CDR3. Germline CDR1 is SGHTA and CDR2 is FQGTGA. The CDR3 is CASSLTTREQYF. The DNA of the CDR3 is TGTGCCAGCAGCTTAACAACCCGGGAGCAGTACTTC. The full variable domain, completed using reference TRBV7-3 and TRBJ2-7, is GAGVSQTPSNKVTEKGKYVELRCDPISGHTALYWYRQSLGQGPEFLIYFQGTGAADDSGLPNDRFFAVRPEGSVSTLKIQRTERGDSAVYLCASSLTTREQYFGPGTRLTVT.

The CDR3: CATYRGLGTEAFF. The CDR3 region has the DNA TGTGCCACCTACAGGGGGCTGGGCACTGAAGCTTTCTTT. This chain uses TRBV6-5 with TRBJ1-1; 9 positions agree with TRBD1. This CDR3 is built from 13 residues. Germline V gene data show CDR1 as MNHEY and CDR2 as SVGAGI. The V gene end was trimmed by 10 bases and the J gene end by 4 bases; junction bases not matched to a gene: 7.